One sample yielded the 19 T cell receptor beta chains listed below, sequenced in a study of T-cell reconstitution after alpha-beta-depleted transplantation in children. Molecular barcoding with unique molecular identifiers was used for the TCRbeta library. TCRdb redid the calling of the PCR reads with MiXCR, one entry per CDR3 protein. The table includes 120,000 or so distinct CDR3 sequences, 23% detected once. The specimen was PBMCs, mostly from graft donor cells, collected 180 days after TCRalphabeta/CD19-depleted stem cell transplant. All receptors come from a male patient aged 2-15 years who had a stem cell transplant for chronic granulomatous disease, so the T cells may come from the graft donor.

This clonotype has more than one count but fewer than ten. The chain carries TRBV6-1 and TRBJ2-2; D remains unclear. V was clipped by 8 bases and J by 3 bases, with 16 bases between them. The CDR3 has 15 residues. Germline CDR1 and CDR2: MNHNS and SASEGT. The CDR3 loop reads CASHIVRWYTGELFF. CDR3 sequence (DNA): TGTGCCAGCCATATCGTCCGGTGGTACACCGGGGAGCTGTTTTTT.

The count of this clonotype is one. The genes are TRBV2 and TRBJ2-5, with unresolved D. Trimming removed 3 bases from V and 5 bases from J, with 10 bases in between. Germline V gene data show CDR1 as SNHLY and CDR2 as FYNNEI. The CDR3 has 13 residues. The chain's CDR3 is CASSDQGWETQYF. DNA of the CDR3: TGTGCCAGCAGTGACCAAGGGTGGGAGACCCAGTACTTC.

This clonotype occurred many times. The DNA of the CDR3 is TGCAGCGTTCGTCAGACAGGGATTAGCACAGATACGCAGTATTTT. This codes for CSVRQTGISTDTQYF. This chain connects TRBV29-1 to TRBJ2-3, with 7 bases fitting TRBD1. This CDR3 comprises 15 residues. Trimming removed 5 bases from V and 0 bases from J; junction bases left unmatched: 8. Germline assignment: CDR1 SQVTM and CDR2 ANQGSEA.

Many counts were recorded for this clonotype. The genes are TRBV27 and TRBJ2-3; D not resolved. The CDR3 length is 12 residues. The V gene lost 5 bases and the J gene lost 2 bases, with 5 bases spanning the gap. Germline lookup yields CDR1 MNHEY and CDR2 SMNVEV (reference sequence). CDR3 bases: TGTGCCAGCAGTCCCCACACAGATACGCAGTATTTT. Amino acids: CASSPHTDTQYF.

Concerning this clonotype: The junction departs from the called germline gene at one end, perhaps through a read error. DNA of the CDR3: TGCACCAGCAGCTCTAGGACAGGAACAGATACGCAGTATTTT. It translates to CTSSSRTGTDTQYF. This rearrangement joins TRBV5-1 to TRBJ2-3; 7 bases map to TRBD1. CDR1 SGHRS and CDR2 YFSETQ come from the germline V gene. This CDR3 has 14 residues.

This clonotype has ten or more counts. The DNA of the CDR3 is TGCAGTGCTAGCGGGAGGTGGGGTGAGCAGTTCTTC. Residues: CSASGRWGEQFF. The J gene is TRBJ2-1, the V gene TRBV20-1; TRBD2 aligns across 7 bases. Losses at the gene ends were 3 bases for V and 9 bases for J; bases not matched to a gene: 5. CDR3 length equals 12 residues. Germline values: CDR1 DFQATT, CDR2 SNEGSKA (reference sequence).

This clonotype showed up many times. The chain combines TRBV12-3 or TRBV12-4 with TRBJ2-1; D gene unclear. The V end lost 6 bases, the J end lost 6 bases, and 9 bases lay between the germline ends. This CDR3 comprises 12 residues. The CDR3 DNA reads as TGTGCCAGCAGGAGCTTTGTCAATGAGCAGTTCTTC. Translation gives CASRSFVNEQFF.

This clonotype was seen more than once but under ten times. This sequence joins TRBV28 and TRBJ2-1; D not certain. The CDR3 is made up of 14 amino acids. The germline V gene has CDR1 MDHEN and CDR2 SYDVKM. Trimming shortened V by 6 bases and J by 2 bases, and 11 bases separated the two germline ends. The CDR3 region is CASSHDKPYNEQFF. CDR3 DNA: TGTGCCAGCAGCCACGACAAACCCTACAATGAGCAGTTCTTC.

V usage is TRBV7-6 and J usage is TRBJ2-5; D is uncertain. The CDR3 consists of 13 residues. The V gene's germline CDR1 is SGHVS and CDR2 FNYEAQ. V lost 2 bases to trimming and J lost 9 bases, with 13 bases between them. CDR3 sequence (DNA): TGTGCCAGCAGCTTAACAGCTTTAGTGGCCCAGTACTTC. Translating gives CASSLTALVAQYF.

This clonotype appeared a few times. V gene TRBV12-3 or TRBV12-4 combines with J gene TRBJ1-4; D unresolved. Trimming shortened V by 6 bases and J by 8 bases, and 16 bases separated the two germline ends. The CDR3 covers 14 residues. The CDR3 reads CASRPDGPWEKLFF. CDR3 in DNA: TGTGCCAGCAGACCCGACGGACCTTGGGAAAAACTGTTTTTT.

The genes are TRBV3-1 and TRBJ1-2; D possibly corresponds to TRBD1 (5 bases). V lost 1 base and J lost 2, with 14 bases in between. CDR1 and CDR2 from the germline V gene are LGHDT and YNNKEL (reference sequence). CDR3 length equals 16 residues. In DNA form, the CDR3 reads TGTGCCAGCAGCCAAGGCATCGGTGGGACGAACTATGGCTACACCTTC. It encodes CASSQGIGGTNYGYTF.

V and J are TRBV7-6 and TRBJ2-7, with D possibly TRBD2 on 6 matching bases. Trimming took 5 bases from V and 3 from J, leaving 20 bases between them. This CDR3 contains 16 residues. Germline loops: CDR1 SGHVS, CDR2 FNYEAQ. Written as DNA, the CDR3 is TGTGCCAGCAGCCGTCAGGCTGACCAGACTAGCTACGAGCAGTACTTC. Its protein is CASSRQADQTSYEQYF.

This clonotype was counted once. The chain uses TRBV7-6 and TRBJ2-5; D may be TRBD1 (6 bases). V lost 3 bases, J lost 4 bases, and 12 bases lay in between. The CDR3 sequence is 14 residues long. Germline V gives CDR1 SGHVS, CDR2 FNYEAQ. CDR3 residues: CASSLGARGETQYF. The CDR3 bases are TGTGCCAGCAGCTTGGGGGCAAGGGGAGAGACCCAGTACTTC.

This clonotype was counted only a few times. For the CDR3, the DNA is TGTGCCAGCAGCCTCTCGGTCGTTTGGGGGGGGAACTACGAGCAGTACTTC. The encoded protein is CASSLSVVWGGNYEQYF. V is TRBV5-5 and J is TRBJ2-7, with 7 nucleotides matching TRBD2. This CDR3 region has 17 residues. J gave up 3 bases and V 4 bases, and 16 bases lay outside the gene matches. The germline V gene encodes CDR1 SGHKS and CDR2 YYEKEE (reference sequence).

The V gene is TRBV4-1, the J gene TRBJ2-5; D is uncertain. V lost 0 bases and J 0 bases, leaving 2 bases between the germline ends. Germline CDR1 MGHRA, CDR2 YSYEKL. The CDR3 covers 13 residues. The CDR3 DNA sequence: TGCGCCAGCAGCCAAGATTACCAAGAGACCCAGTACTTC. Translation: CASSQDYQETQYF.

The V and J genes are TRBV5-5 and TRBJ1-3; D is undetermined. Trimming stripped 0 bases from V and 4 bases from J, with 14 bases between. Germline-derived CDR1 and CDR2 are SGHKS and YYEKEE (reference sequence). This CDR3 has 16 residues. The CDR3 nucleotides read TGTGCCAGCAGCTTGGCCGGAGGAAATGCGGGAAACACCATATATTTT. It yields the protein CASSLAGGNAGNTIYF.

This clonotype was seen many times. The chain couples TRBV3-1 to TRBJ2-1; D gene ambiguous. CDR3 length: 14 residues. The V end lost 2 bases, the J end lost 8 bases, and 13 bases lay between the germline ends. Per germline, CDR1 LGHDT and CDR2 YNNKEL (reference sequence). The CDR3 here is CASSQSDHNYEQFF. The CDR3 bases are TGTGCCAGCAGCCAATCCGACCATAACTATGAGCAGTTCTTC.

About this clonotype itself: Being one base from a much bigger clone, this may be a read error. The gene calls are TRBV12-3 or TRBV12-4 and TRBJ2-5; D tentatively fits TRBD1 or TRBD2 (5 bases each). Trimming cost V 3 bases and J 5 bases, with 19 bases left between them. This CDR3 has 16 amino acids. Here the CDR3 DNA reads TGTGCCAGCAGTTTCCTCTGGCAGGGACGCCACGAGACCCAGTACTTC. It encodes CASSFLWQGRHETQYF.

In this sample, this clonotype turned up a few times. The chain is built from TRBV7-8 and TRBJ2-3; 7 bases line up with TRBD1. This CDR3 is 15 amino acids long. Trimming took 4 bases from V and 2 from J; bases not matched to a gene: 6. Germline lookup yields CDR1 SGHVS and CDR2 FQNEAQ. The CDR3 DNA is TGTGCCAGCAGCTCGGAGGACAGGTCCACAGATACGCAGTATTTT. Its translation: CASSSEDRSTDTQYF.